Shown below are 11 T cell receptor beta chains from a single sample sequenced in a study of blood T cell repertoires in COVID-19. The repertoire was sequenced with immunoSEQ multiplex PCR; TCRdb's copy has only in-frame clones and lacks some. In the table there are tens of thousands of clones, 60% to 85% of which are singletons. The sequencing sample was made of peripheral blood. Every receptor here comes from a man between 25 and 39 years old with COVID-19, enrolled during active disease.

This clone was seen a single time. The chain employs TRBV4-1 and TRBJ1-4; D possibly corresponds to TRBD1 (5 bases). Germline V lookup: CDR1 MGHRA, CDR2 YSYEKL. Trimming took off 0 bases at V and 10 bases at J, with 21 bases between the two ends. The CDR3 totals 17 residues. CDR3 nucleotides: TGCGCCAGCAGCCAAGATTGGGGCGGTCAGGGTAAAGGAAAACTGTTTTTT. This sequence encodes CASSQDWGGQGKGKLFF.

The rearrangement uses TRBV5-4 and TRBJ2-5; D might be TRBD2 (5 bases). CDR3 length: 15 amino acids. Germline lookup yields CDR1 SGHNT and CDR2 YYREEE (reference sequence). V lost 0 bases to trimming and J lost 4 bases, with 13 bases between them. CDR3 DNA sequence: TGTGCCAGCAGCTTGGAGGATCAAGGAGGAGAGACCCAGTACTTC. Translated: CASSLEDQGGETQYF. The full variable domain, with the rest looked up from reference TRBV5-4 and TRBJ2-5, is ETGVTQSPTHLIKTRGQQVTLRCSSQSGHNTVSWYQQALGQGPQFIFQYYREEENGRGNFPPRFSGLQFPNYSSELNVNALELDDSALYLCASSLEDQGGETQYFGPGTRLLVL.

The chain combines TRBV4-1 with TRBJ2-1; 8 bases map to TRBD2. J gave up 11 bases and V 1 base, and 4 bases lay outside the gene matches. Germline values: CDR1 MGHRA, CDR2 YSYEKL. The CDR3 totals 13 residues. The CDR3 sequence: CASSQAGGEQQFF. DNA of the CDR3: TGCGCCAGCAGCCAAGCCGGGGGGGAACAGCAGTTCTTC.

This rearrangement joins TRBV9 to TRBJ2-2; no reliable D call. There are 12 residues in the CDR3. Germline CDR1 reads SGDLS; CDR2 reads YYNGEE. Trimming cost V 4 bases and J 7 bases, with 8 bases left between them. The CDR3 DNA is TGTGCCAGCAGCTTTCGAGACGGGGAGCTGTTTTTT. This codes for CASSFRDGELFF. Filled out from reference TRBV9 and TRBJ2-2, the complete variable domain reads DSGVTQTPKHLITATGQRVTLRCSPRSGDLSVYWYQQSLDQGLQFLIQYYNGEERAKGNILERFSAQQFPDLHSELNLSSLELGDSALYFCASSFRDGELFFGEGSRLTVL.

This clone was seen a single time. The chain links TRBV6-5 to TRBJ2-3; 8 nucleotides agree with TRBD1. This CDR3 spans 15 amino acids. Germline CDR1 reads MNHEY; CDR2 reads SVGAGI. V shed 4 bases, J shed 4 bases, and the junction held 7 bases outside the gene matches. DNA of the CDR3: TGTGCCAGCAGTTTGACAGGGGTTTCGGCAGATACGCAGTATTTT. This gives the protein CASSLTGVSADTQYF.

This clone was seen more than once but under ten times. Sequence at one end of the junction differs from germline and may be a read error. The rearrangement joins TRBV6-4 to TRBJ1-2; 7 bases map to TRBD1. The CDR3 has 9 residues. CDR1 is MRHNA and CDR2 is SNTAGT in the germline V gene. CDR3 sequence: CASSAGTVF. The CDR3 bases are TGTGCCAGCAGTGCCGGGACAGTCTTC.

CDR3 in DNA: TGTGCCAGCAGCCAGGGGTTGGGGACCGATCAGTTCTTC. This encodes CASSQGLGTDQFF. V and J are TRBV11-3 and TRBJ2-1; tentatively, D is TRBD1 (6 bases). CDR1 SGHNT and CDR2 YENEEA come from the germline V gene. V lost 5 bases, J lost 13 bases, and 18 bases lay in between. The CDR3 runs 13 residues. The variable domain in full, completed from reference TRBV11-3 and TRBJ2-1, reads EAGVVQSPRYKIIEKKQPVAFWCNPISGHNTLYWYLQNLGQGPELLIRYENEEAVDDSQLPKDRFSAERLKGVDSTLKIQPAELGDSAVYLCASSQGLGTDQFFGPGTRLTVL.

This chain links TRBV5-1 with TRBJ2-1; TRBD2 matches 9 bases. V lost 4 bases, J lost 7 bases, and 18 bases stayed unmatched. Germline values: CDR1 SGHRS, CDR2 YFSETQ. The CDR3 loop spans 18 amino acids. The chain's CDR3 is CASSPPGGAGGAANEQFF. In nucleotides, the CDR3 is TGCGCCAGCAGCCCCCCGGGGGGGGCGGGGGGGGCAGCGAATGAGCAGTTCTTC.

The rearrangement joins TRBV7-2 to TRBJ2-7; 8 nucleotides align to TRBD2. CDR1 and CDR2 (germline): SGHTA, FQGNSA. After removal of 3 bases from V and 1 base from J, the junction contained 5 bases not matched to a gene. CDR3 length: 15 residues. Here the CDR3 reads CASSLLAGSSYEQYF. The CDR3, as DNA: TGTGCCAGCAGCTTGTTAGCGGGAAGTTCCTACGAGCAGTACTTC.

The J gene is TRBJ1-1, the V gene TRBV27, with 7 bases matching TRBD1. Germline V gene sequence: CDR1 MNHEY, CDR2 SMNVEV (reference sequence). This CDR3 comprises 13 residues. Losses at the gene ends were 4 bases for V and 3 bases for J; bases not matched to a gene: 2. The CDR3 nucleotides are TGTGCCAGCAGTTCCAGGGGGGACACTGAAGCTTTCTTT. It codes for CASSSRGDTEAFF.

The rearrangement links TRBV2 to TRBJ2-1, with 11 nucleotides matching TRBD1. This CDR3 is 14 amino acids long. The trim removed 7 bases at V and 13 bases at J, leaving 12 bases unmatched. Germline V lookup: CDR1 SNHLY, CDR2 FYNNEI. The CDR3 region has the DNA TGTGCCAGCACGGGGACAGGGGGACTTCTGGGCCAGTTCTTC. Translating it yields CASTGTGGLLGQFF. Full variable domain (remainder filled in from reference TRBV2 and TRBJ2-1): EPEVTQTPSHQVTQMGQEVILRCVPISNHLYFYWYRQILGQKVEFLVSFYNNEISEKSEIFDDQFSVERPDGSNFTLKIRSTKLEDSAMYFCASTGTGGLLGQFFGPGTRLTVL.